The entry that follows covers one T cell receptor beta chain sequence. This entry comes from a study of T cells in Graves' hyperthyroidism and ophthalmopathy. The germline gives CDR1 MDHEN, CDR2 SYDVKM. This CDR3 has 11 amino acids. From RNA transcripts, TCR beta CDR3 regions were amplified. HTBI primers were used for first-round RT-PCR of the TCR CDR3. TCRdb itself ran the multiplex PCR reads through MiXCR, one entry per CDR3 protein. The sample carries roughly 700,000 distinct CDR3 sequences, roughly 17% recorded once. What was sequenced was blood. The rearrangement joins TRBV28 to TRBJ2-4; D is undetermined. The clonotype comes from a man in his fifties with Graves' hyperthyroidism. This CDR3 is CAVFGKNIQYF. CDR3 DNA sequence: TGTGCAGTATTCGGCAAAAACATTCAGTACTTC. Variable domain in full (rest from reference TRBV28 and TRBJ2-4): DVKVTQSSRYLVKRTGEKVFLECVQDMDHENMFWYRQDPGLGLRLIYFSYDVKMKEKGDIPEGYSVSREKKERFSLILESASTNQTSMYLCAVFGKNIQYFGAGTRLSVL.